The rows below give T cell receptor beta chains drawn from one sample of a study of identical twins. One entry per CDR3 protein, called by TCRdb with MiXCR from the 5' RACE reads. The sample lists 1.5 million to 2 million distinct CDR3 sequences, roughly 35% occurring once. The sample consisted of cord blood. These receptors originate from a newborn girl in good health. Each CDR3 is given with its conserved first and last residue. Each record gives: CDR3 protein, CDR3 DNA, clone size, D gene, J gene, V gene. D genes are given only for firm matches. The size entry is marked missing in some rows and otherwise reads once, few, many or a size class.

CDR3 protein: CASSSSTTGTCGYTF
CDR3 DNA: TGTGCCAGCAGCTCGTCCACGACAGGAACCTGTGGCTACACCTTC
clone size: .
D gene: .
J gene: TRBJ1-2
V gene: TRBV5-6

CDR3 protein: CASSSTSGLWEQYF
CDR3 DNA: TGTGCCAGCAGCTCCACTAGCGGCCTATGGGAGCAGTACTTC
clone size: .
D gene: TRBD2
J gene: TRBJ2-7
V gene: TRBV11-2

CDR3 protein: CASSQGGTPRGDTRYF
CDR3 DNA: TGTGCCAGCAGCCAAGGAGGGACGCCGAGGGGTGATACGCGGTATTTT
clone size: .
D gene: .
J gene: TRBJ2-3
V gene: TRBV4-2

CDR3 protein: CASSPTSGIGYEQYF
CDR3 DNA: TGTGCCAGCAGCCCGACTAGCGGGATTGGGTATGAGCAGTACTTC
clone size: .
D gene: TRBD2
J gene: TRBJ2-7
V gene: TRBV3-1

CDR3 protein: CSVEDWEGNYGYTF
CDR3 DNA: TGCAGCGTTGAAGACTGGGAGGGGAACTATGGCTACACCTTC
clone size: once
D gene: .
J gene: TRBJ1-2
V gene: TRBV29-1

CDR3 protein: CASSPQGGSEKLFF
CDR3 DNA: TGTGCCAGCAGCCCGCAGGGGGGGAGTGAAAAACTGTTTTTT
clone size: few
D gene: TRBD1
J gene: TRBJ1-4
V gene: TRBV6-5

CDR3 protein: CSVEKRGGWADTQYF
CDR3 DNA: TGCAGCGTTGAGAAGCGGGGGGGTTGGGCAGATACGCAGTATTTT
clone size: .
D gene: TRBD2
J gene: TRBJ2-3
V gene: TRBV29-1

CDR3 protein: CASSLGREVQETQYF
CDR3 DNA: TGTGCCAGCAGTTTGGGGCGGGAGGTTCAAGAGACCCAGTACTTC
clone size: .
D gene: TRBD2
J gene: TRBJ2-5
V gene: TRBV12-3/TRBV12-4

CDR3 protein: CASSLAGLPNTGELFF
CDR3 DNA: TGTGCCAGCAGCTTAGCGGGACTACCGAACACCGGGGAGCTGTTTTTT
clone size: .
D gene: TRBD2
J gene: TRBJ2-2
V gene: TRBV7-2

CDR3 protein: CSANWGGGTEAFF
CDR3 DNA: TGCAGTGCTAATTGGGGAGGGGGCACTGAAGCTTTCTTT
clone size: .
D gene: .
J gene: TRBJ1-1
V gene: TRBV20-1

CDR3 protein: CASRSTGAGGYTF
CDR3 DNA: TGTGCCAGCAGATCGACAGGGGCTGGTGGCTACACCTTC
clone size: .
D gene: TRBD1
J gene: TRBJ1-2
V gene: TRBV27

CDR3 protein: CASSPLVGLHGYTF
CDR3 DNA: TGTGCCAGCAGTCCCCTAGTGGGGCTACATGGCTACACCTTC
clone size: .
D gene: .
J gene: TRBJ1-2
V gene: TRBV27

CDR3 protein: CASSRYRDSYNEQFF
CDR3 DNA: TGTGCCAGCAGCCGTTATCGCGACTCCTACAATGAGCAGTTCTTC
clone size: .
D gene: .
J gene: TRBJ2-1
V gene: TRBV11-2

CDR3 protein: CASSFTGDEQYF
CDR3 DNA: TGCGCCAGCAGCTTTACGGGCGACGAGCAGTACTTC
clone size: many
D gene: .
J gene: TRBJ2-7
V gene: TRBV5-1

CDR3 protein: CATARDRGRSGELFF
CDR3 DNA: TGTGCCACAGCCCGGGACAGGGGTAGGAGCGGGGAGCTGTTTTTT
clone size: .
D gene: TRBD1
J gene: TRBJ2-2
V gene: TRBV6-5

CDR3 protein: CASSLSGGLAGETAYNEQFF
CDR3 DNA: TGTGCCAGCAGCCTCAGTGGGGGACTAGCGGGAGAAACTGCCTACAATGAGCAGTTCTTC
clone size: .
D gene: TRBD2
J gene: TRBJ2-1
V gene: TRBV7-9

CDR3 protein: CASSLYGLAGKADTQYF
CDR3 DNA: TGTGCCAGCAGTTTATATGGGCTAGCGGGAAAGGCAGATACGCAGTATTTT
clone size: .
D gene: TRBD2
J gene: TRBJ2-3
V gene: TRBV27

CDR3 protein: CASSLGAGHYNEQFF
CDR3 DNA: TGTGCCAGCAGCTTAGGGGCAGGGCACTACAATGAGCAGTTCTTC
clone size: .
D gene: .
J gene: TRBJ2-1
V gene: TRBV11-2

CDR3 protein: CASSFHRLLSGANVLTF
CDR3 DNA: TGTGCCAGCAGCTTCCACAGGCTTCTCTCTGGGGCCAACGTCCTGACTTTC
clone size: .
D gene: .
J gene: TRBJ2-6
V gene: TRBV11-2

CDR3 protein: CASTLRTGDNSPLHF
CDR3 DNA: TGTGCCAGCACCCTTAGGACAGGGGATAATTCACCCCTCCACTTT
clone size: .
D gene: TRBD1
J gene: TRBJ1-6
V gene: TRBV6-1